The 9 T cell receptor beta chains below come from one sample, sequenced in a study of radiotherapy plus CTLA-4 blockade in lung cancer (dated by TCRdb to 2016 to 2019). The library relied on the immunoSEQ multiplex PCR assay. This immuneACCESS table, as held by TCRdb, lists in-frame sequences with V and J called but not all clones. Of the missing ones, under half trace to an unresolved V gene in checked studies; the others have no known cause. This sample gives tens of thousands of clones in total; 60% to 85% of them show up just once. 3% to 4% of the sample lies in the top ten. The sample here was peripheral blood, taken from a patient treated with radiotherapy plus ipilimumab. The receptors were sampled from a human donor with non-small cell lung cancer whose response to radiotherapy plus ipilimumab could not be evaluated.

The V call is TRBV6-1, the J call TRBJ2-5, with D perhaps TRBD2 (5 bases). CDR1 and CDR2 from the germline V gene are MNHNS and SASEGT. With 7 bases removed from V and 0 bases from J, the gap between germline ends came to 12 bases. This CDR3 region has 14 residues. DNA of the CDR3: TGTGCCAGCAATGAGGACGGGAACCAAGAGACCCAGTACTTC. Its translation is CASNEDGNQETQYF.

The V and J genes are TRBV5-1 and TRBJ1-5; D is unclear. Trimming cost V 0 bases and J 4 bases, with 5 bases left between them. Germline loops: CDR1 SGHRS, CDR2 YFSETQ. The CDR3 length is 13 residues. CDR3 loop: CASSLGANQPQHF. As DNA, the CDR3 is TGCGCCAGCAGCTTGGGGGCAAATCAGCCCCAGCATTTT.

With regard to this clone: Other nucleotide sequences from this sample produce the same CDR3. This chain links TRBV18 with TRBJ2-7; 9 nucleotides match TRBD1. Germline CDR1 KGHSH, CDR2 LQKENI. J gave up 4 bases and V 1 base, and 2 bases lay outside the gene matches. The CDR3 has 14 amino acids. This CDR3 reads CASSPRQGVYEQYF. The CDR3 DNA sequence: TGTGCCAGCTCACCACGACAGGGGGTGTACGAGCAGTACTTC.

This clone came up a few times. The chain is built from TRBV6-1 and TRBJ2-1, with 9 bases aligning to TRBD2. This CDR3 has 14 amino acids. The ends lost 7 bases at V and 2 bases at J; junction bases unmatched: 3. Per the germline V gene, CDR1 is MNHNS and CDR2 is SASEGT. CDR3 in DNA: TGTGCCAGCACTTCTAGCGGGGCCTACAATGAGCAGTTCTTC. Translation gives CASTSSGAYNEQFF.

The V gene is TRBV5-4, the J gene TRBJ2-3; 10 bases are a match to TRBD2. The CDR3 is 16 residues long. J was trimmed by 1 base and V by 5 bases; bases with no gene match: 7. The germline CDR1 and CDR2 sequences are SGHNT and YYREEE (reference sequence). CDR3 in DNA: TGTGCCAGCAGTTCTAGGACTAGCGGAGGCACAGATACGCAGTATTTT. Translating gives CASSSRTSGGTDTQYF. Full variable domain (outside the CDR3, taken from reference TRBV5-4 and TRBJ2-3): ETGVTQSPTHLIKTRGQQVTLRCSSQSGHNTVSWYQQALGQGPQFIFQYYREEENGRGNFPPRFSGLQFPNYSSELNVNALELDDSALYLCASSSRTSGGTDTQYFGPGTRLTVL.

The rearrangement uses TRBV11-2 and TRBJ1-1, with 8 bases fitting TRBD1. CDR1 is SGHAT and CDR2 is FQNNGV in the germline V gene. With 3 bases clipped from V and 1 base from J, the junction kept 4 bases outside the gene matches. The CDR3 loop spans 15 amino acids. The CDR3, as DNA: TGTGCCAGCAGCTTCTCAGGGGGCCGGAACACTGAAGCTTTCTTT. Its translation is CASSFSGGRNTEAFF.

This clone has just a few counts. The J gene is TRBJ2-3, the V gene TRBV18; possibly TRBD2 for D (5 bases). V lost 3 bases and J 2 bases, leaving 15 bases between the germline ends. The CDR3 spans 16 residues. CDR1 and CDR2 (germline): KGHSH, LQKENI. CDR3 DNA sequence: TGTGCCAGCTCACCGCGACTAAGCCTGACCACAGATACGCAGTATTTT. It encodes CASSPRLSLTTDTQYF.

V gene TRBV5-1 combines with J gene TRBJ2-1; 13 bases match TRBD2. The CDR3 runs to 17 residues. V was pared by 4 bases and J by 7 bases, with 11 bases of the junction left unmatched. Germline V CDR1 and CDR2: SGHRS, YFSETQ. CDR3 in amino acids: CASSNTSGRAHRNEQFF. Here the CDR3 DNA reads TGCGCCAGCAGCAATACTAGCGGGAGGGCCCATAGGAATGAGCAGTTCTTC.

The rearrangement joins TRBV20-1 to TRBJ2-1; the D gene is possibly TRBD1 (5 bases). The germline gives CDR1 DFQATT, CDR2 SNEGSKA (reference sequence). This CDR3 has 11 amino acids. Trimming left V 5 bases short and J 10 bases short, with 12 bases between. The CDR3 sequence is CSAFQGVEQFF. The CDR3 DNA sequence: TGCAGTGCTTTTCAGGGCGTGGAGCAGTTCTTC.